Presented here are 2 T cell receptor beta chains from one specimen sequenced in a study of identical twins (dated by TCRdb to about 2016). The library was produced with 5' RACE. The instrument given in TCRdb is Illumina HiSeq 2000. TCRdb passed the public sequencing reads through fastp at Q25 and MiXCR, retaining productive beta sequences. Rows are combined by CDR3 protein, so each entry shows the most common genes and DNA. The sample has about 660,000 distinct CDR3 sequences on record, 8.6% of them singletons. Clones ranked in the top ten supply roughly 0.9% of the sample. These data were also reused for a study on yellow fever vaccine responses in identical twins.

The sample comprised PBMCs. The origin of the receptors is a woman aged 18-29 years in good health.

A few counts support this clonotype. The chain links TRBV2 to TRBJ2-1; the match to TRBD2 covers 11 bases. V was pared by 2 bases and J by 4 bases, with 10 bases of the junction left unmatched. The V gene's germline CDR1 is SNHLY and CDR2 FYNNEI. The CDR3 totals 18 residues. As DNA, the CDR3 is TGTGCCAGCAGTGAATCTAGCGGGAGGACTACGATGTACAATGAGCAGTTCTTC. Protein product: CASSESSGRTTMYNEQFF.

Ten or more counts support this clonotype. This chain uses TRBV7-9 with TRBJ2-1; possibly TRBD1 or TRBD2 for D (6 bases each). In germline, CDR1 is SEHNR, CDR2 FQNEAQ (reference sequence). Trimming cost V 4 bases and J 9 bases, with 13 bases left between them. CDR3 length equals 13 residues. The DNA of the CDR3 is TGTGCCAGCAGCTACTTGGGGGGCGGTGAGCAGTTCTTC. Translation: CASSYLGGGEQFF.